The following is a T cell receptor beta chain sequence with its context. The sample is drawn from a study of CD4 T cells in relation to SARS-CoV-2 and coronaviruses. Method: immunoSEQ multiplex PCR; TCRdb's copy keeps in-frame clones and lacks some. The sample lists tens of thousands of clones, less than 95% seen once, with approximately 0.14% in the top ten. This CDR3 spans 11 amino acids. Germline V lookup: CDR1 MDHEN, CDR2 SYDVKM. Trimming took off 8 bases at V and 2 bases at J, with 7 bases between the two ends. The unexposed donors gave CD4+ T cells in about 2011-2018, prior to COVID-19. The sample consisted of naive CD4+ T cells from PBMCs. Documented subset: naive CD4+ T cells isolated by negative enrichment. The sequence derives from a human donor in good health. This rearrangement joins TRBV28 to TRBJ2-7; no clear D gene. The CDR3 here is CASQAAYEQYF. For the CDR3, the DNA is TGTGCCAGCCAAGCAGCCTACGAGCAGTACTTC.